This TCR beta chain came from a study of blood T cell repertoires in COVID-19. Study-wide context: Sites in the United States, Italy and Spain provided acute and convalescent COVID-19 samples.

Sequencing was performed with immunoSEQ multiplex PCR; in TCRdb, only in-frame clones are kept and a portion is missing. The sample gives 350,000 to 500,000 clones, about 88% of which show up once; approximately 1.5% is in the top ten. CDR1 and CDR2 from the germline V gene are SNHLY and FYNNEI. CDR3 size: 14 residues. V lost 4 bases and J lost 5, with 11 bases in between. Exposed participants encountered a COVID-19 case during the 2 weeks preceding study entry. This TCR was recovered from a woman aged 18-35 years who had been exposed to COVID-19. Source material: PBMCs or T cells enriched from blood (not recorded which). V is TRBV2 and J is TRBJ1-4; D is perhaps TRBD1 (6 bases). The CDR3 protein is CASSVSQGNEKLFF. The CDR3 coding sequence is TGTGCCAGCAGTGTGAGTCAGGGGAATGAAAAACTGTTTTTT.